This T cell receptor beta chain was identified in a study of identifying expanded T cells in peripheral blood. Overall study findings and caveats: Variance in clone template counts between approximately 2-week samples significantly increased with total template count across all healthy donors.

In this sample, this clone turned up a few times. Its target is unknown. TCRdb keeps only in-frame clones here, not all; method: immunoSEQ multiplex PCR. The sample carries around 78,000 clones, roughly 81% recorded once. Sequencing was performed on blood. The TCR originated in a person aged 18 to 75 in good health.

The CDR3 loop reads CASSLDQGPVEAFF. CDR3 coding DNA: TGTGCCAGCAGTTTAGACCAGGGGCCGGTAGAAGCTTTCTTT. V usage is TRBV28 and J usage is TRBJ1-1; D is perhaps TRBD1 (6 bases). CDR1 and CDR2 from the germline V gene are MDHEN and SYDVKM. The CDR3 totals 14 residues. Deletions cut 2 bases from V and 8 bases from J, with 15 bases between.